The entry below gives a single TCR beta chain sequence along with its context. TCRdb's copy holds only in-frame clones and misses some; the assay was immunoSEQ multiplex PCR. The sample has under 200,000 clones, around 72% seen once. These data are taken from a study of blood T cell repertoires in COVID-19. V gave up 5 bases and J gave up 4 bases; unmatched junction bases: 7. In germline, CDR1 is SGHAT, CDR2 FQNNGV. This CDR3 comprises 15 residues. The gene calls are TRBV11-2 and TRBJ2-2; TRBD2 aligns across 7 bases. The sequence derives from a woman of 80 years or more with acute or convalescent COVID-19. The sample was peripheral blood. In nucleotides, the CDR3 is TGTGCCAGCAGCCCTAGGGAGGGGAGCACCGGGGAGCTGTTTTTT. This sequence encodes CASSPREGSTGELFF.